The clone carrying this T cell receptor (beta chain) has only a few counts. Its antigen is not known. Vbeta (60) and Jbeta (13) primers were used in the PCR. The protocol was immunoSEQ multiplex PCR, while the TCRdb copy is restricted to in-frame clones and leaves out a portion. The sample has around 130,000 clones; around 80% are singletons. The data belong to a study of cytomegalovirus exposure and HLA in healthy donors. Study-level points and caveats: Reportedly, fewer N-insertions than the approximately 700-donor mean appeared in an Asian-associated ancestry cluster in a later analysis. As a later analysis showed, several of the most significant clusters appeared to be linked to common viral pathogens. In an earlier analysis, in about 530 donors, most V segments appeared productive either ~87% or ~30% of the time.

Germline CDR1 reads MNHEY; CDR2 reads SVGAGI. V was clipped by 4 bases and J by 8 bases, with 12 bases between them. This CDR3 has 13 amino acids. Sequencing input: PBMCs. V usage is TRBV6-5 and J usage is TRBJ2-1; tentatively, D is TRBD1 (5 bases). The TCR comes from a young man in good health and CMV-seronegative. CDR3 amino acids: CASSSQRGDEQFF. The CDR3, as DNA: TGTGCCAGCAGTTCACAAAGGGGCGATGAGCAGTTCTTC.